Following are 15 T cell receptor beta chains from one sample sequenced in a study of cytomegalovirus exposure and HLA in healthy donors. With 60 Vbeta and 13 Jbeta primers, the PCR was carried out. Sequencing was performed with immunoSEQ multiplex PCR; in TCRdb, only in-frame clones are kept and a portion is missing. Among more than 130,000 clones listed, over 70% were seen once. Material: PBMCs. The receptors stem from a male donor in good health and CMV-seronegative.

The V call is TRBV11-2, the J call TRBJ2-6; D remains ambiguous. The V gene's germline CDR1 is SGHAT and CDR2 FQNNGV. The CDR3 extends over 15 amino acids. Between the trimmed V and J ends, which lost 3 bases and 0 bases, there was a span of 6 bases. The CDR3 region is CASSLILSGANVLTF. DNA for the CDR3: TGTGCCAGCAGCTTGATACTCTCTGGGGCCAACGTCCTGACTTTC.

V gene TRBV7-3 combines with J gene TRBJ1-2; 8 bases align to TRBD1. Germline-derived CDR1 and CDR2 are SGHTA and FQGTGA. V dropped 5 bases and J dropped 4; count of bases not matched to a gene: 18. The CDR3 is 18 amino acids. The CDR3 region is CASSLSGAGGRPGYGYTF. The CDR3 DNA sequence: TGTGCCAGCAGCCTATCGGGGGCAGGGGGCCGCCCCGGCTATGGCTACACCTTC.

This chain connects TRBV19 to TRBJ2-7; a possible D gene is TRBD1 (5 bases). The germline V gene encodes CDR1 LNHDA and CDR2 SQIVND (reference sequence). Trimming took off 5 bases at V and 0 bases at J, with 11 bases between the two ends. This CDR3 comprises 14 residues. The CDR3 spells CASSRQGGSYEQYF. The CDR3 coding sequence is TGTGCCAGTAGTCGTCAGGGTGGCTCCTACGAGCAGTACTTC. Full variable domain (rest looked up from reference TRBV19 and TRBJ2-7): DGGITQSPKYLFRKEGQNVTLSCEQNLNHDAMYWYRQDPGQGLRLIYYSQIVNDFQKGDIAEGYSVSREKKESFPLTVTSAQKNPTAFYLCASSRQGGSYEQYFGPGTRLTVT.

The V gene is TRBV28, the J gene TRBJ2-1; maybe TRBD2 (5 bases). Looked up from germline, CDR1 is MDHEN and CDR2 is SYDVKM. Between the trimmed V and J ends, which lost 5 bases and 14 bases, there was a span of 13 bases. This CDR3 region has 11 residues. In DNA, the CDR3 is TGTGCCAGCAGTCTCGGGGTTTGGGAGTTCTTC. It codes for CASSLGVWEFF.

CDR3 nucleotides: TGCGCCAGCAGTGCCAACTTCAATAACATTCAGTACTTC. This codes for CASSANFNNIQYF. J is TRBJ2-4 and V is TRBV10-1; D gene unclear. From germline, CDR1 is WNHNN and CDR2 SYGVQD (reference sequence). The CDR3 totals 13 residues. The V gene lost 4 bases and the J gene lost 7 bases, with 11 bases spanning the gap.

V is TRBV29-1 and J is TRBJ2-7; D is unclear. Looked up from germline, CDR1 is SQVTM and CDR2 is ANQGSEA. The V end lost 5 bases, the J end lost 1 base, and 9 bases lay between the germline ends. The CDR3 consists of 12 residues. The CDR3 sequence is CSVQVVSYEQYF. The CDR3, as DNA: TGCAGCGTTCAGGTGGTTTCCTACGAGCAGTACTTC.

The chain couples TRBV7-9 to TRBJ2-2, with D possibly matching TRBD2 (5 bases). Trimming took off 3 bases at V and 6 bases at J, with 8 bases between the two ends. The CDR3 consists of 13 residues. Germline assignment: CDR1 SEHNR and CDR2 FQNEAQ (reference sequence). DNA of the CDR3: TGTGCCAGCAGCTTGGGAGAGCCCGGGGAGCTGTTTTTT. As protein: CASSLGEPGELFF.

The V gene is TRBV6-1, the J gene TRBJ1-1, with D perhaps TRBD1 (6 bases). V lost 5 bases and J lost 12, with 19 bases in between. The CDR3 covers 13 residues. Germline V gene data show CDR1 as MNHNS and CDR2 as SASEGT. CDR3 nucleotides: TGTGCCAGCAGTCAACAGGTACAGGGTGCGACTTTCTTT. Residues: CASSQQVQGATFF.

This CDR3 is CASSPGGAGQETQYF. The CDR3 DNA sequence: TGTGCCAGCAGCCCAGGGGGCGCTGGGCAAGAGACCCAGTACTTC. The chain is built from TRBV5-4 and TRBJ2-5, with TRBD1 identical over 8 bases. There are 15 residues in the CDR3. Germline trimming cut 4 bases from V and 2 bases from J; bases unmatched to any gene: 7. Per the germline V gene, CDR1 is SGHNT and CDR2 is YYREEE (reference sequence).

This clone appeared once. The chain couples TRBV5-5 to TRBJ1-2; D unresolved. Trimming shortened V by 7 bases and J by 8 bases, and 18 bases separated the two germline ends. Per germline, CDR1 SGHKS and CDR2 YYEKEE (reference sequence). This CDR3 spans 13 amino acids. This chain's CDR3 is CASGRGDPYGYTF. The CDR3 nucleotides read TGTGCCAGCGGGCGGGGAGACCCATACGGCTACACCTTC.

The chain recombines TRBV6-1 with TRBJ2-7; 11 bases are a match to TRBD2. V gave up 3 bases and J gave up 5 bases; unmatched junction bases: 6. The CDR3 is made up of 15 amino acids. CDR1 MNHNS and CDR2 SASEGT come from the germline V gene. Written as DNA, the CDR3 is TGTGCCAGCAGTGATCTACTAGCGGGGGTCGACGAGCAGTACTTC. Protein: CASSDLLAGVDEQYF.

V usage is TRBV4-3 and J usage is TRBJ1-2, with TRBD1 as a possible D gene (5 bases). The CDR3 spans 17 residues. Germline V gene sequence: CDR1 LGHNA, CDR2 YSLEER. Trimming left V 0 bases short and J 7 bases short, with 21 bases between. The CDR3 loop reads CASSQDLGNRRGSGYTF. The CDR3 DNA reads TGCGCCAGCAGCCAAGATCTGGGAAACCGGCGGGGCTCTGGCTACACCTTC.

The chain is built from TRBV11-2 and TRBJ2-5, with 8 positions matching TRBD2. The germline V gene has CDR1 SGHAT and CDR2 FQNNGV. The CDR3 covers 16 residues. V lost 1 base to trimming and J lost 4 bases; unmatched junction nucleotides: 8. As DNA, the CDR3 is TGTGCCAGCAGCTTAGCCCCGGGACTAGTAGGAGAGACCCAGTACTTC. Protein sequence: CASSLAPGLVGETQYF.

This clone has a handful of counts. The V call is TRBV10-3, the J call TRBJ1-1; possibly TRBD1 for D (6 bases). CDR1 and CDR2 (germline): ENHRY, SYGVKD. This CDR3 is built from 13 residues. Trimming left V 9 bases short and J 1 base short, with 12 bases between. In DNA, the CDR3 is TGTGCCATTAGAGTGACAGGGAACACTGAAGCTTTCTTT. Translation: CAIRVTGNTEAFF.

The genes are TRBV2 and TRBJ1-5; TRBD1 aligns across 10 bases. With V trimmed by 8 bases and J by 9 bases, 7 bases remained unmatched. The germline V gene encodes CDR1 SNHLY and CDR2 FYNNEI. This CDR3 contains 13 residues. The CDR3: CASGDRGSRPQHF. The CDR3, as DNA: TGTGCCAGCGGGGACAGGGGTTCGAGGCCCCAGCATTTT.